These 8 T cell receptor beta chains were all obtained from the same sample, sequenced in a study of shared clonotypes between healthy human individuals. The protocol was immunoSEQ multiplex PCR, while the TCRdb copy is restricted to in-frame clones and leaves out a portion. Of over 950,000 clones listed, 70% to 80% are singletons. The source material was memory CD4+ T cells from PBMCs. As to subset: CD45RA-negative fraction. The receptors were gathered from a young man in good health. Some clones in this sample may be carry-over from other donors' samples.

This clone was seen a few times. V gene TRBV29-1 combines with J gene TRBJ2-1, with D unresolved. Germline CDR1 SQVTM, CDR2 ANQGSEA. This CDR3 spans 10 amino acids. V gave up 4 bases and J gave up 9 bases, with 7 bases separating them. CDR3: CSVATTEQFF. The CDR3, as DNA: TGCAGCGTTGCGACAACTGAGCAGTTCTTC.

The V and J genes are TRBV5-8 and TRBJ1-1; tentatively, D is TRBD1 (6 bases). CDR1 and CDR2 from the germline V gene are SGHTS and YDEGEE. The CDR3 loop spans 13 amino acids. V lost 5 bases and J 6 bases, leaving 14 bases between the germline ends. CDR3 coding DNA: TGTGCCAGCAGGGGGAGGGGGTACGCTGAAGCTTTCTTT. This sequence encodes CASRGRGYAEAFF. The whole variable domain, remainder taken from reference TRBV5-8 and TRBJ1-1, is EAGVTQSPTHLIKTRGQQATLRCSPISGHTSVYWYQQALGLGLQFLLWYDEGEERNRGNFPPRFSGRQFPNYSSELNVNALELEDSALYLCASRGRGYAEAFFGQGTRLTVV.

The rearrangement uses TRBV6-5 and TRBJ1-2; possibly TRBD1 for D (5 bases). Germline V CDR1 and CDR2: MNHEY, SVGAGI. The CDR3 covers 15 residues. Trimming removed 6 bases from V and 7 bases from J, with 21 bases in between. CDR3 DNA: TGTGCCAGCAGACAGGTGGGGGGGAGTCGGCGTGGCTACACCTTC. This encodes CASRQVGGSRRGYTF.

This chain uses TRBV5-1 with TRBJ2-5; 10 positions agree with TRBD2. The CDR3 is 16 amino acids. With V trimmed by 0 bases and J by 2 bases, 4 bases remained unmatched. Germline values: CDR1 SGHRS, CDR2 YFSETQ. CDR3 residues: CASSLAGSGGQETQYF. CDR3 DNA: TGCGCCAGCAGCTTGGCTGGTAGCGGGGGGCAAGAGACCCAGTACTTC.

The V and J genes are TRBV9 and TRBJ2-2; the D is unclear. The germline V gene has CDR1 SGDLS and CDR2 YYNGEE. The CDR3 contains 16 residues. V shed 0 bases and J shed 6 bases, with 15 bases lying between them. The CDR3 DNA follows: TGTGCCAGCAGCGTAGCATCTGGGCCCCTTTCCGGGGAGCTGTTTTTT. This encodes CASSVASGPLSGELFF.

This clone came up a few times. This chain links TRBV19 with TRBJ1-2, with D maybe TRBD1 (5 bases). CDR1 is LNHDA and CDR2 is SQIVND in the germline V gene (reference sequence). Trimming removed 1 base at V and 2 bases at J, with 11 bases between. The length of the CDR3 is 15 residues. CDR3 protein: CASSIGSRANYGYTF. The CDR3 DNA sequence: TGTGCCAGTAGTATAGGGAGCAGGGCGAACTATGGCTACACCTTC.

As for this clone: Since a much larger clone is just one base distant, this may be a read error. This sample also contains other DNA sequences that code for the same CDR3. This chain links TRBV20-1 with TRBJ1-1, with D possibly matching TRBD1 (5 bases). Germline assignment: CDR1 DFQATT and CDR2 SNEGSKA (reference sequence). This CDR3 has 8 residues. CDR3 amino acids: CSAGGAFF. The CDR3 DNA reads as TGCAGCGCGGGGGGGGCTTTCTTT.

This clone was seen a few times. V and J are TRBV28 and TRBJ1-1, with 9 bases identical to TRBD1. V lost 2 bases to trimming and J lost 4 bases; unmatched junction nucleotides: 11. The CDR3 consists of 17 residues. The germline V gene has CDR1 MDHEN and CDR2 SYDVKM. The CDR3 reads CASSLMPGQGTSTEAFF. The CDR3 coding sequence is TGTGCCAGCAGTTTAATGCCGGGACAGGGCACGAGCACTGAAGCTTTCTTT.